The clone carrying this T cell receptor (beta chain) appeared many times. The sample comes from a study of blood T cell repertoires in COVID-19. The CDR3 covers 15 residues. Trimming at V came to 5 bases and at J to 8 bases, leaving 10 bases not matched to a gene. Per germline, CDR1 PRHDT and CDR2 FYEKMQ (reference sequence). Produced via immunoSEQ multiplex PCR; TCRdb's table is partial and in-frame only. The sample has some 97,000 clones, about 80% seen once. This clonotype originated in a man between 65 and 85 years old with active or convalescent COVID-19. V and J are TRBV13 and TRBJ1-4; 8 bases map to TRBD1. Input material: peripheral blood. CDR3 region: CASSLSRGRIEKLFF. CDR3 coding DNA: TGTGCCAGCAGCCTCTCCAGGGGGCGGATAGAAAAACTGTTTTTT. The variable domain in full, with the rest retrieved from reference TRBV13 and TRBJ1-4, is AAGVIQSPRHLIKEKRETATLKCYPIPRHDTVYWYQQGPGQDPQFLISFYEKMQSDKGSIPDRFSAQQFSDYHSELNMSSLELGDSALYFCASSLSRGRIEKLFFGSGTQLSVL.